This T cell receptor (beta chain) was recorded in a study of blood T cell repertoires in COVID-19. Across the whole study: Whether acute or convalescent, the COVID-19 samples came from the United States, Italy and Spain.

CDR1 SGHRS and CDR2 YFSETQ come from the germline V gene. This CDR3 region has 16 residues. With 4 bases clipped from V and 3 bases from J, the junction kept 7 bases outside the gene matches. Original processing methods: Amplification of reference gene primers provided the estimated nucleated cell counts. The assay was immunoSEQ multiplex PCR, and TCRdb's table has in-frame clones only and misses some. D and trimming were read from the DNA, whereas the V and J calls and clone size are those reported in that table. This table holds 150,000 to 200,000 clones, about 86% found once. Sequencing was carried out using peripheral blood. V and J are TRBV5-1 and TRBJ2-7; 13 nucleotides line up with TRBD2. The TCR comes from a woman in her fifties or sixties with COVID-19, enrolled during active disease. The CDR3 sequence is CASSQVLAGGDYEQYF. The CDR3 DNA is TGCGCCAGCAGCCAAGTACTAGCGGGAGGGGACTACGAGCAGTACTTC.